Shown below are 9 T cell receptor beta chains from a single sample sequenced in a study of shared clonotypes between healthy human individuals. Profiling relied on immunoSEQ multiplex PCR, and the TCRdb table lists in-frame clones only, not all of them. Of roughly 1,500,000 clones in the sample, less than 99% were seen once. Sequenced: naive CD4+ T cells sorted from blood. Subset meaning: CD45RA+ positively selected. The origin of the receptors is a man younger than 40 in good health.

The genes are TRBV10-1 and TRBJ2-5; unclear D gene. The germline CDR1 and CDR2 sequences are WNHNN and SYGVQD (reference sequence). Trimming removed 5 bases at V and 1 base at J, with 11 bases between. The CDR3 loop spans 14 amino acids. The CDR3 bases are TGCGCCAGCAGTCCCCTGCCTAGCCAAGAGACCCAGTACTTC. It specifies CASSPLPSQETQYF.

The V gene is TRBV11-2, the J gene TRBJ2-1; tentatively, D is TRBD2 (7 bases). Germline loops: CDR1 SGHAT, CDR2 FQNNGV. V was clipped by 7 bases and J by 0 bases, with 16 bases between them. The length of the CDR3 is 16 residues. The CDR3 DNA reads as TGTGCCAGCACCCATTGGAGGGGGGGCTCCTACAATGAGCAGTTCTTC. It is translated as CASTHWRGGSYNEQFF.

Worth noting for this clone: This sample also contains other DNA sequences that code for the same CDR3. The CDR3 sequence is CASSPTSGSADTQYF. CDR3 in DNA: TGTGCCAGCTCACCGACTAGCGGGAGCGCAGATACGCAGTATTTT. This chain joins TRBV18 and TRBJ2-3; 12 bases match TRBD2. This CDR3 has 15 residues. Germline lookup yields CDR1 KGHSH and CDR2 LQKENI. The junction had 2 bases not matched to a gene; V was cut back by 3 bases and J by 4 bases.

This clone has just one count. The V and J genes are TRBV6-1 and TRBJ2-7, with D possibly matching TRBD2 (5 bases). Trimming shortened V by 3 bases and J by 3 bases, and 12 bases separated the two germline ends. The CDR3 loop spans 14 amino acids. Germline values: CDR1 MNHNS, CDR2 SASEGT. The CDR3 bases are TGTGCCAGCAGTGATTTCGAGGGTTTCTACGAGCAGTACTTC. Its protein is CASSDFEGFYEQYF.

The CDR3 reads CASSQMDRGLVQTQYF. The CDR3, as DNA: TGTGCCAGCAGCCAGATGGACAGGGGGCTGGTCCAGACCCAGTACTTC. The chain combines TRBV5-5 with TRBJ2-5; 11 bases agree with TRBD1. J gave up 6 bases and V 4 bases, and 11 bases lay outside the gene matches. Looked up from germline, CDR1 is SGHKS and CDR2 is YYEKEE (reference sequence). This CDR3 contains 16 residues.

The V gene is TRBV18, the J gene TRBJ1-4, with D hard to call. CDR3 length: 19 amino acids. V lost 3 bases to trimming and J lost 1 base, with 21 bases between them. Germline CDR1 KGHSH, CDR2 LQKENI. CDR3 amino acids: CASSPTPIVSDLTNEKLFF. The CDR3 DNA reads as TGTGCCAGCTCACCGACTCCAATCGTGAGTGACTTAACTAATGAAAAACTGTTTTTT.

In DNA form, the CDR3 reads TGTGCCAGCAGTAAGAGGACTAGCGGTCTGGCGGAGCTGTTTTTT. Translating it yields CASSKRTSGLAELFF. The chain couples TRBV2 to TRBJ2-2; 10 nucleotides line up with TRBD2. The germline V gene encodes CDR1 SNHLY and CDR2 FYNNEI. V was pared by 5 bases and J by 10 bases, with 10 bases of the junction left unmatched. The CDR3 loop spans 15 amino acids.

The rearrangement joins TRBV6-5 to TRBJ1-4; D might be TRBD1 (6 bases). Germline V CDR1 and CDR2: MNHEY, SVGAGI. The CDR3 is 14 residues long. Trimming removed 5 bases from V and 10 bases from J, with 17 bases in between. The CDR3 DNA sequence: TGTGCCAGCAGTAAGACAGGTAGTCCGGGAAAACTGTTTTTT. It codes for CASSKTGSPGKLFF.

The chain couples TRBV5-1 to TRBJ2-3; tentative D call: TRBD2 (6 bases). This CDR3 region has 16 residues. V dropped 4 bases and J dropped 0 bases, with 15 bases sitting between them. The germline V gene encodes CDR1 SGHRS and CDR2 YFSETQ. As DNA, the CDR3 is TGCGCCAGCAGCACCCACTCTAGCGTTAGCACAGATACGCAGTATTTT. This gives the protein CASSTHSSVSTDTQYF. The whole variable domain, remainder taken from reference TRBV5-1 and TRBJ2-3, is KAGVTQTPRYLIKTRGQQVTLSCSPISGHRSVSWYQQTPGQGLQFLFEYFSETQRNKGNFPGRFSGRQFSNSRSEMNVSTLELGDSALYLCASSTHSSVSTDTQYFGPGTRLTVL.